These 14 T cell receptor beta chains came from one sample sequenced in a study of blood T cells in healthy people across ages. It was with a sample-barcoded 5' primer and a J-beta primer mix that a second PCR of about 7 to 12 cycles was run. TCRdb called the 5' RACE reads again in MiXCR, with one record for every CDR3 protein. The profile shows 550,000 to 800,000 distinct CDR3 sequences, less than 40% of them singletons. The sequenced sample was blood. The receptor set was obtained from an elderly woman in good health.

This clonotype was seen at least ten times. A read error may explain this, as a much larger clone is one base away. The rearrangement uses TRBV5-1 and TRBJ2-5; 11 positions match TRBD1. Germline CDR1 SGHRS, CDR2 YFSETQ. The CDR3 length is 16 residues. V shed 0 bases, J shed 5 bases, and the junction held 6 bases outside the gene matches. CDR3 residues: CASSLAGTGGCETQYF. The CDR3 nucleotides read TGCGCCAGCAGCTTGGCCGGGACAGGGGGTTGCGAGACCCAGTACTTC.

This clonotype was seen many times. This rearrangement joins TRBV4-3 to TRBJ2-7, with 10 bases lining up with TRBD2. Per the germline V gene, CDR1 is LGHNA and CDR2 is YSLEER. This CDR3 contains 15 residues. The V and J ends lost 0 bases and 5 bases, in that order; junction bases with no gene match: 4. The CDR3 protein is CASSQEISGGNEQYF. CDR3 nucleotides: TGCGCCAGCAGCCAAGAGATTAGCGGGGGGAACGAGCAGTACTTC.

This clonotype was seen at least ten times. The rearrangement links TRBV20-1 to TRBJ2-5; tentatively, D is TRBD2 (6 bases). V was cut by 5 bases and J by 6 bases, with 22 bases left in between. The length of the CDR3 is 15 residues. Germline assignment: CDR1 DFQATT and CDR2 SNEGSKA (reference sequence). CDR3 sequence reads: CSAPKGLFRGKTQYF. CDR3 coding DNA: TGCAGTGCTCCTAAGGGACTTTTCCGGGGGAAGACCCAGTACTTC.

The rearrangement uses TRBV5-1 and TRBJ1-1; D possibly corresponds to TRBD1 (6 bases). The CDR3 loop spans 14 amino acids. Germline CDR1 and CDR2: SGHRS and YFSETQ. Trimming removed 4 bases from V and 5 bases from J, with 15 bases in between. The CDR3 spells CASSKLQGGTEAFF. CDR3 nucleotide sequence: TGCGCCAGCAGCAAACTACAGGGAGGGACTGAAGCTTTCTTT.

The table lists this clonotype with many counts. V gene TRBV14 combines with J gene TRBJ2-1; 9 nucleotides align to TRBD2. The CDR3 consists of 14 residues. Germline loops: CDR1 SGHDN, CDR2 FVKESK. Trimming cost V 4 bases and J 10 bases; bases outside gene matches: 8. The CDR3 bases are TGTGCCAGCAGCCCAACCCTAGCGGGGAGAGAGCAGTTCTTC. It codes for CASSPTLAGREQFF.

At least ten counts were recorded for this clonotype. V is TRBV5-6 and J is TRBJ2-5; possible D gene TRBD1, 6 bases. The germline V gene encodes CDR1 SGHDT and CDR2 YYEEEE. There are 15 residues in the CDR3. The V end was cut by 0 bases, the J end by 9 bases, with 18 bases between. The CDR3 bases are TGTGCCAGCAGCTTGGCCGGGCTATCCTCAGGGGCCCAGTACTTC. This gives the protein CASSLAGLSSGAQYF. The full variable domain, completed using reference TRBV5-6 and TRBJ2-5, is DAGVTQSPTHLIKTRGQQVTLRCSPKSGHDTVSWYQQALGQGPQFIFQYYEEEERQRGNFPDRFSGHQFPNYSSELNVNALLLGDSALYLCASSLAGLSSGAQYFGPGTRLLVL.

As to this clonotype: A much larger clonotype is one base distant, so this may be a read error. The chain couples TRBV6-5 to TRBJ2-1; maybe TRBD2 (5 bases). CDR3 size: 15 residues. Trimming left V 2 bases short and J 13 bases short, with 21 bases between. Germline CDR1 is MNHEY and CDR2 is SVGAGI. CDR3 nucleotide sequence: TGTGCCAGCAGTTACGGCATCGGGGTCGAGGAGACCCAGTTCTTC. This gives the protein CASSYGIGVEETQFF.

The rearrangement joins TRBV7-2 to TRBJ2-1; 9 bases are a match to TRBD2. J gave up 0 bases and V 6 bases, and 6 bases lay outside the gene matches. This CDR3 has 16 amino acids. Germline V gives CDR1 SGHTA, CDR2 FQGNSA. In nucleotides, the CDR3 is TGTGCCAGCAGTCGGAGCGGGGGGATCTCCTACAATGAGCAGTTCTTC. Protein sequence: CASSRSGGISYNEQFF.

This clonotype showed up many times. The rearrangement uses TRBV4-3 and TRBJ2-7; the D gene is possibly TRBD2 (6 bases). The V gene lost 0 bases and the J gene lost 5 bases, with 17 bases spanning the gap. Germline V gene sequence: CDR1 LGHNA, CDR2 YSLEER. The length of the CDR3 is 16 residues. The CDR3 sequence: CASSQDSRRAIDEQYF. CDR3 bases: TGCGCCAGCAGCCAAGATTCTAGGAGGGCGATCGACGAGCAGTACTTC.

This clonotype was recorded many times. The V call is TRBV20-1, the J call TRBJ2-1; 10 nucleotides align to TRBD2. The CDR3 runs 18 residues. The junction had 10 bases not matched to a gene; V was cut back by 1 base and J by 1 base. Germline CDR1 DFQATT, CDR2 SNEGSKA (reference sequence). The CDR3 spells CSARGLGLAGASYNEQFF. The DNA for the CDR3 is TGCAGTGCTAGAGGGCTTGGTCTAGCGGGGGCTTCCTACAATGAGCAGTTCTTC.

This clonotype was observed a handful of times. The chain links TRBV29-1 to TRBJ1-5; D unresolved. From germline, CDR1 is SQVTM and CDR2 ANQGSEA. This CDR3 region has 13 residues. The V gene lost 5 bases and the J gene lost 5 bases, with 13 bases spanning the gap. The CDR3 DNA sequence: TGCAGCGTTAAGGAGAACCTCGATCAGCCCCAGCATTTT. This translates into CSVKENLDQPQHF.

The sample holds many counts of this clonotype. This sequence joins TRBV7-2 and TRBJ2-7; TRBD1 aligns across 9 bases. The CDR3 loop spans 14 amino acids. With V trimmed by 8 bases and J by 2 bases, 7 bases remained unmatched. Germline CDR1 and CDR2: SGHTA and FQGNSA. This CDR3 reads CASGRDRVAYEQYF. The CDR3 DNA follows: TGTGCCAGCGGACGGGACAGGGTGGCCTACGAGCAGTACTTC. The whole variable domain, filled in from reference TRBV7-2 and TRBJ2-7, reads GAGVSQSPSNKVTEKGKDVELRCDPISGHTALYWYRQSLGQGLEFLIYFQGNSAPDKSGLPSDRFSAERTGGSVSTLTIQRTQQEDSAVYLCASGRDRVAYEQYFGPGTRLTVT.

This chain links TRBV20-1 with TRBJ2-3; no firm D call. CDR3 length equals 13 residues. Germline V gene lookup returns CDR1 DFQATT and CDR2 SNEGSKA (reference sequence). V was clipped by 0 bases and J by 5 bases, with 9 bases between them. CDR3 coding DNA: TGCAGTGCTAGAGACTCCATTGTAGATACGCAGTATTTT. This sequence encodes CSARDSIVDTQYF.

CDR3: CASSLDLSYEQYF. The CDR3 coding sequence is TGCGCCAGCAGCTTGGACTTATCCTACGAGCAGTACTTC. The chain joins TRBV5-1 to TRBJ2-7; D not certain. Looked up from germline, CDR1 is SGHRS and CDR2 is YFSETQ. V dropped 0 bases and J dropped 1 base, with 5 bases sitting between them. The CDR3 runs 13 residues.